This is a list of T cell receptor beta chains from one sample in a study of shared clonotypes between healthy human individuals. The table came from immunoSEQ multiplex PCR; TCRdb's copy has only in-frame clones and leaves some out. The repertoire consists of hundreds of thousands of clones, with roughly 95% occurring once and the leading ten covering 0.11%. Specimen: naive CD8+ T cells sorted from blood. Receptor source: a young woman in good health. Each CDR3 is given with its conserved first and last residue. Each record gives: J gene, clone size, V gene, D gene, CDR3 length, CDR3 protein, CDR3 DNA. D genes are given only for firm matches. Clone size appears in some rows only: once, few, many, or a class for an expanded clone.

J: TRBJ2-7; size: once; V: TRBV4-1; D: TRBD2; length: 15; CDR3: CASSQAGGRSYEQYF; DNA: TGCGCCAGCAGCCAAGCGGGAGGGCGGTCCTACGAGCAGTACTTC
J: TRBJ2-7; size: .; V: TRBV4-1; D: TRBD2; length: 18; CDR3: CASSPDHQSLAGHYEQYF; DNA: TGCGCCAGCAGCCCCGACCATCAATCTTTAGCGGGGCACTACGAGCAGTACTTC
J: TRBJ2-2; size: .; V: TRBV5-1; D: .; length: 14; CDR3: CASSLTRTGGELFF; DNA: TGCGCCAGCAGCTTGACTAGAACGGGCGGGGAGCTGTTTTTT
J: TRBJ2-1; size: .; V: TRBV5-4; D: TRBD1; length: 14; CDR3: CASSSRTGRDEQFF; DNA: TGTGCCAGCAGCTCTCGGACAGGGCGGGATGAGCAGTTCTTC
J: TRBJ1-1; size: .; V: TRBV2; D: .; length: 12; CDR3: CANPGGTVEAFF; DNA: TGTGCAAATCCGGGGGGGACCGTGGAAGCTTTCTTT
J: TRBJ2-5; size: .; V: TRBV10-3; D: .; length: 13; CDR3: CAIRSKGEETQYF; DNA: TGTGCCATCAGATCAAAAGGAGAAGAGACCCAGTACTTC
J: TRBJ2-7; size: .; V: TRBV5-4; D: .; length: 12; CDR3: CASSLPGLEQYF; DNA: TGTGCCAGCAGCTTGCCCGGGCTGGAGCAGTACTTC
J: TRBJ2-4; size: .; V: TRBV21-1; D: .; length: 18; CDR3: CASSIGQGIYQSKNIQYF; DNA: TGTGCCAGCAGCATAGGACAGGGGATTTATCAATCCAAAAACATTCAGTACTTC
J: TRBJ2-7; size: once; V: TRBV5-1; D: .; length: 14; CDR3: CASSLLQGEYEQYF; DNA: TGCGCCAGCAGCTTGCTACAGGGTGAGTACGAGCAGTACTTC
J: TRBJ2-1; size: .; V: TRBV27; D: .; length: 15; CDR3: CASSLGGSGANEQFF; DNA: TGTGCCAGCAGTTTGGGAGGTAGCGGAGCCAATGAGCAGTTCTTC
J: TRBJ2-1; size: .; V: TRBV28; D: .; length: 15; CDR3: CASSFDLATGHEQFF; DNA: TGTGCCAGCAGTTTCGACTTAGCTACGGGTCATGAGCAGTTCTTC
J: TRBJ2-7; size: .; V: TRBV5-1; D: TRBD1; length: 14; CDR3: CASSGTGDYDEQYF; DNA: TGCGCCAGCAGCGGGACAGGGGATTACGACGAGCAGTACTTC
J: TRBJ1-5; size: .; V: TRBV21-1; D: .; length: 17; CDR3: CASSARDSRLINQPQHF; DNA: TGTGCCAGCAGCGCCCGGGACAGCCGCTTAATAAATCAGCCCCAGCATTTT
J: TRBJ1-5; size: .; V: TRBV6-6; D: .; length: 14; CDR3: CASSDRISNQPQHF; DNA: TGTGCCAGCAGTGATAGGATTAGCAATCAGCCCCAGCATTTT
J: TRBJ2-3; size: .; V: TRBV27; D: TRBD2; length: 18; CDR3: CASSLGPGSGRGTDTQYF; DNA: TGTGCCAGCAGTTTGGGGCCTGGTAGCGGGAGAGGCACAGATACGCAGTATTTT
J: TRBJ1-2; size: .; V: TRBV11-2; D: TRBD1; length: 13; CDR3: CASSVGTVYGYTF; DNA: TGTGCCAGCAGCGTGGGGACAGTCTATGGCTACACCTTC
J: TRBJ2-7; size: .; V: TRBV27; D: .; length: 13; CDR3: CASSSASYHEQYF; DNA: TGTGCCAGCAGCTCCGCCTCGTACCACGAGCAGTACTTC
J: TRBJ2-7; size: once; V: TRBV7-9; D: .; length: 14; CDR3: CASSFTGPSYEQYF; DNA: TGTGCCAGCAGCTTTACAGGGCCCTCCTACGAGCAGTACTTC
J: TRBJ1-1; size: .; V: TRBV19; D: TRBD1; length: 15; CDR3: CASSIMTGGDTEAFF; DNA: TGTGCCAGTAGTATAATGACAGGGGGGGACACTGAAGCTTTCTTT
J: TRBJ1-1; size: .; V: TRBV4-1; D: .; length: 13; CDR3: CASSQDRNTEAFF; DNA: TGCGCCAGCAGCCAAGATCGGAACACTGAAGCTTTCTTT
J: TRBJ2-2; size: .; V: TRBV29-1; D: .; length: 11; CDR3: CSVLNTGELFF; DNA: TGCAGCGTCCTTAACACCGGGGAGCTGTTTTTT
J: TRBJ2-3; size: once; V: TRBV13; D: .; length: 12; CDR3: CASSPGVYTQYF; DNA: TGTGCCAGCAGCCCTGGGGTCTATACGCAGTATTTT
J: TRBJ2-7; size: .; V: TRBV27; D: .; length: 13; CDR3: CASRRIQGYEQYF; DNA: TGTGCCAGCAGGAGGATACAGGGTTACGAGCAGTACTTC
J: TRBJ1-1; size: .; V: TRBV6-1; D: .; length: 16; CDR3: CASSEAQQQGDTEAFF; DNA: TGTGCCAGCAGTGAAGCGCAGCAACAGGGTGACACTGAAGCTTTCTTT
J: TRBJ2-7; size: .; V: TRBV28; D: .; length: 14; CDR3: CASSLRQIPYEQYF; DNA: TGTGCCAGCAGTCTAAGACAGATTCCCTACGAGCAGTACTTC
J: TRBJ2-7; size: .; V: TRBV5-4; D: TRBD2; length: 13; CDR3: CASSPTSGYEQYF; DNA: TGTGCCAGCAGCCCTACTAGCGGCTACGAGCAGTACTTC
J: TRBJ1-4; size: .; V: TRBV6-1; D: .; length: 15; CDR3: CASSMQDATNEKLFF; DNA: TGTGCCAGCAGTATGCAGGATGCAACTAATGAAAAACTGTTTTTT
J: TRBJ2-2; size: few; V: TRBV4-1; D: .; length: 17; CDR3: CASSQAQVYTRTGELFF; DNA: TGCGCCAGCAGCCAAGCCCAGGTGTACACAAGAACCGGGGAGCTGTTTTTT
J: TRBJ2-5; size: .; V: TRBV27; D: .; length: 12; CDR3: CASSLKVETQYF; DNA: TGTGCCAGCAGTTTAAAGGTAGAGACCCAGTACTTC
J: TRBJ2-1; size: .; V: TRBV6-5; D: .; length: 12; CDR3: CASTTRYNEQFF; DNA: TGTGCCAGCACAACCCGCTACAATGAGCAGTTCTTC
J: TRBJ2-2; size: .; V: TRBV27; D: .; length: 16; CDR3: CASSFVAGASTGELFF; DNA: TGTGCCAGCAGTTTCGTGGCGGGGGCAAGCACCGGGGAGCTGTTTTTT
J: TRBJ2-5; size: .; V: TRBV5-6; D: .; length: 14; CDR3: CASSSPGPQETQYF; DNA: TGTGCCAGCAGCTCCCCCGGCCCTCAAGAGACCCAGTACTTC
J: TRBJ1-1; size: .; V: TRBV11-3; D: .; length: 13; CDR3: CASSLQGYTEAFF; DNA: TGTGCCAGCAGCTTACAGGGATACACTGAAGCTTTCTTT
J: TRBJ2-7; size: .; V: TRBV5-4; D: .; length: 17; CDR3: CASSLGQGGTSVREQYF; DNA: TGTGCCAGCAGCTTGGGACAGGGTGGGACTTCTGTGCGCGAGCAGTACTTC
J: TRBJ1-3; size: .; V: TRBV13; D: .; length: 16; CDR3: CASSLGRGSSGNTIYF; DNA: TGTGCCAGCAGCTTAGGCCGAGGGAGTTCTGGAAACACCATATATTTT
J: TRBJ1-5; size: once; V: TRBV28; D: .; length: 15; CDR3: CASSSRGHPHQPQHF; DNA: TGTGCCAGCAGTTCTCGTGGCCACCCGCATCAGCCCCAGCATTTT
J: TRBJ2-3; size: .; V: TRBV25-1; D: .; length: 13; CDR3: CASSESANVKQYF; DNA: TGTGCCAGCAGTGAATCCGCCAACGTAAAGCAGTATTTT
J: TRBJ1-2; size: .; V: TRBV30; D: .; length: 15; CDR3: CAWSVGMGTNYGYTF; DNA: TGTGCCTGGAGTGTAGGCATGGGAACTAACTATGGCTACACCTTC
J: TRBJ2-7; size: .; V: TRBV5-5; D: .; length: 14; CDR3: CASSFSGGSYEQYF; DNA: TGTGCCAGCAGCTTCTCCGGCGGGTCCTACGAGCAGTACTTC
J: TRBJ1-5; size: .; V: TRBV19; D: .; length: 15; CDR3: CASSIVQGANQPQHF; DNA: TGTGCCAGTAGTATCGTCCAGGGAGCCAATCAGCCCCAGCATTTT
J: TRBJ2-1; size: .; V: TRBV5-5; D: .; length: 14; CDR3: CASSWNQGRYEQFF; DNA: TGTGCCAGCAGCTGGAACCAGGGAAGGTATGAGCAGTTCTTC
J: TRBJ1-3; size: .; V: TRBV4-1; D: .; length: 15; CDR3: CASSQPGERGNTIYF; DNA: TGCGCCAGCAGCCAACCGGGGGAGCGTGGAAACACCATATATTTT
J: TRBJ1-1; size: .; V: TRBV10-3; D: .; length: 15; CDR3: CAISVWAGMNTEAFF; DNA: TGTGCCATCAGTGTCTGGGCCGGCATGAACACTGAAGCTTTCTTT
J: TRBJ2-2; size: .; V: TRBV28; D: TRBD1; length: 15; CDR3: CASSLTGGLIGELFF; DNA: TGTGCCAGCAGTCTGACAGGGGGGTTAATCGGGGAGCTGTTTTTT
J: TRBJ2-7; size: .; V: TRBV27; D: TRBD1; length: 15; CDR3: CASSLTGTGLFEQYF; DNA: TGTGCCAGCAGTTTAACCGGGACAGGGTTATTTGAGCAGTACTTC
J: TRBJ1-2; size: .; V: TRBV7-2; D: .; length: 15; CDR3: CASSPRRSDNYGYTF; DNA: TGTGCCAGCAGCCCACGGAGATCAGACAACTATGGCTACACCTTC
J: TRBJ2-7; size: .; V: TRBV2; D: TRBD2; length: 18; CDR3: CASSERDRGLAGAYEQYF; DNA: TGTGCCAGCAGTGAAAGGGACCGCGGACTAGCGGGGGCCTACGAGCAGTACTTC